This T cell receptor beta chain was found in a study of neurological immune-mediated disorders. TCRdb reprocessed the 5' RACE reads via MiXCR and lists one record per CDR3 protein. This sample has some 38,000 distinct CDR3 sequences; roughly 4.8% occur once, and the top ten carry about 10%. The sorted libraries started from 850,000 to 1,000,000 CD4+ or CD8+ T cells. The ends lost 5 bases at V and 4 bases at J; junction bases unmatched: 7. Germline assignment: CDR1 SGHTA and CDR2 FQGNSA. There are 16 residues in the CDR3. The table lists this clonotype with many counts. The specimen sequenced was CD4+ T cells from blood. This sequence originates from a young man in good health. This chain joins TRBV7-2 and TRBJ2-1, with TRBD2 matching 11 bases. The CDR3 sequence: CASSLSGGALYNEQFF. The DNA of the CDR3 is TGTGCCAGCAGCCTTAGCGGGGGGGCGCTATACAATGAGCAGTTCTTC.